A single sample gave rise to the 29 T cell receptor beta chains below, sequenced in a study of T cell changes during pregnancy in multiple sclerosis. TCRdb's table, derived via immunoSEQ multiplex PCR, lists solely in-frame clones and lacks some. The data show some 47,000 clones, more than 70% seen once. Sequenced material: CD8+ T cells from peripheral blood mononuclear cells, taken after pregnancy. These receptors were collected from a female donor in good health, enrolled as a control in a pregnancy study.

The chain couples TRBV4-2 to TRBJ2-2, with D maybe TRBD2 (7 bases). CDR1 and CDR2 (germline): LGHNA, YNFKEQ. The CDR3 consists of 18 residues. V lost 0 bases and J 4 bases, leaving 18 bases between the germline ends. The chain's CDR3 is CASSQDGFGGAGTGELFF. The CDR3, as DNA: TGTGCCAGCAGCCAAGATGGATTTGGGGGGGCCGGCACCGGGGAGCTGTTTTTT.

This clone appeared a single time. The V and J genes are TRBV7-9 and TRBJ1-1; no clear D. Trimming removed 3 bases from V and 4 bases from J, with 9 bases in between. The germline V gene has CDR1 SEHNR and CDR2 FQNEAQ (reference sequence). The CDR3 extends over 13 amino acids. This CDR3 reads CASSFPEGTEAFF. The CDR3 nucleotides read TGTGCCAGCAGCTTTCCGGAGGGCACTGAAGCTTTCTTT. The whole variable domain, filled in from reference TRBV7-9 and TRBJ1-1, reads DTGVSQNPRHKITKRGQNVTFRCDPISEHNRLYWYRQTLGQGPEFLTYFQNEAQLEKSRLLSDRFSAERPKGSFSTLEIQRTEQGDSAMYLCASSFPEGTEAFFGQGTRLTVV.

This clone has at least ten counts. This chain connects TRBV7-9 to TRBJ1-1, with D perhaps TRBD1 (5 bases). Trimming left V 3 bases short and J 5 bases short, with 10 bases between. Germline CDR1 is SEHNR and CDR2 is FQNEAQ (reference sequence). This CDR3 region has 13 residues. The CDR3 DNA follows: TGTGCCAGCAGCTTTGGACACACGACTGAAGCTTTCTTT. Translation gives CASSFGHTTEAFF.

This clone was counted between two and nine times. Other DNA sequences from this sample encode an identical CDR3 as well. The chain uses TRBV19 and TRBJ1-1; D remains unclear. CDR1 is LNHDA, CDR2 SQIVND, per germline (reference sequence). With 5 bases removed from V and 1 base from J, the gap between germline ends came to 8 bases. The CDR3 spans 13 residues. CDR3 loop: CASSLGRNTEAFF. The CDR3 DNA follows: TGTGCCAGTAGTTTAGGGAGGAACACTGAAGCTTTCTTT.

This clone was recorded only once. The chain joins TRBV10-3 to TRBJ2-7; TRBD2 matches 8 bases. The CDR3 covers 14 residues. V trimming: 7 bases; J trimming: 6 bases; junction bases outside the gene matches: 11. CDR1 and CDR2 (germline): ENHRY, SYGVKD. CDR3 sequence reads: CAITPGGALVEQYF. The CDR3 DNA sequence: TGTGCCATCACCCCCGGGGGGGCGTTAGTCGAGCAGTACTTC.

The chain couples TRBV28 to TRBJ1-5; 10 bases match TRBD1. This CDR3 has 16 residues. CDR1 and CDR2 from the germline V gene are MDHEN and SYDVKM. After removal of 6 bases from V and 7 bases from J, the junction contained 12 bases not matched to a gene. This CDR3 is CASRNDRGRVYQPQHF. The CDR3 DNA sequence: TGTGCCAGCAGAAATGACAGGGGGCGCGTTTACCAGCCCCAGCATTTT.

The chain couples TRBV6-4 to TRBJ2-1, with 9 positions matching TRBD1. With 0 bases clipped from V and 3 bases from J, the junction kept 3 bases outside the gene matches. Germline V lookup: CDR1 MRHNA, CDR2 SNTAGT. The CDR3 loop spans 16 amino acids. This chain's CDR3 is CASSDSPDRGYNEQFF. The CDR3 nucleotides are TGTGCCAGCAGTGACTCCCCGGACAGGGGCTACAATGAGCAGTTCTTC.

The rearrangement uses TRBV4-3 and TRBJ2-3; D gene unclear. Germline V gene data show CDR1 as LGHNA and CDR2 as YSLEER. The CDR3 runs 12 residues. The V end was cut by 1 base, the J end by 5 bases, with 4 bases between. CDR3 region: CASSQGGDTQYF. The CDR3 DNA is TGCGCCAGCAGCCAAGGCGGAGATACGCAGTATTTT.

This chain connects TRBV7-9 to TRBJ2-2, with a weak D call TRBD2 (5 bases). CDR1 is SEHNR, CDR2 FQNEAQ, per germline (reference sequence). V shed 5 bases and J shed 0 bases, with 19 bases lying between them. CDR3 length: 18 amino acids. DNA of the CDR3: TGTGCCAGCAGCATAATAGGAGGCCCGGCGTCGAACACCGGGGAGCTGTTTTTT. Protein: CASSIIGGPASNTGELFF. Looking up the rest from reference TRBV7-9 and TRBJ2-2 gives the full variable domain: DTGVSQNPRHKITKRGQNVTFRCDPISEHNRLYWYRQTLGQGPEFLTYFQNEAQLEKSRLLSDRFSAERPKGSFSTLEIQRTEQGDSAMYLCASSIIGGPASNTGELFFGEGSRLTVL.

The rearrangement links TRBV28 to TRBJ1-4, with 11 positions matching TRBD1. Trimming took 7 bases from V and 8 from J; bases not matched to a gene: 12. The CDR3 sequence is 16 residues long. CDR1 and CDR2 (germline): MDHEN, SYDVKM. CDR3: CASTYQSGTGGEKLFF. CDR3 bases: TGTGCCAGCACCTACCAATCCGGGACAGGGGGGGAAAAACTGTTTTTT. Filled out from reference TRBV28 and TRBJ1-4, the complete variable domain reads DVKVTQSSRYLVKRTGEKVFLECVQDMDHENMFWYRQDPGLGLRLIYFSYDVKMKEKGDIPEGYSVSREKKERFSLILESASTNQTSMYLCASTYQSGTGGEKLFFGSGTQLSVL.

The rearrangement links TRBV30 to TRBJ1-4; D not certain. This CDR3 is 14 amino acids long. V gave up 2 bases and J gave up 8 bases, with 15 bases separating them. Germline lookup yields CDR1 GTSNPN and CDR2 SVGIG (reference sequence). The chain's CDR3 is CAWSTPEGWEKLFF. The CDR3 DNA reads TGTGCCTGGAGTACCCCAGAGGGTTGGGAAAAACTGTTTTTT.

The V and J genes are TRBV27 and TRBJ1-1, with 8 bases that match TRBD1. Germline values: CDR1 MNHEY, CDR2 SMNVEV (reference sequence). The CDR3 consists of 14 residues. V trimming: 3 bases; J trimming: 7 bases; junction bases outside the gene matches: 7. The CDR3: CASSFGTGPFEAFF. As DNA, the CDR3 is TGTGCCAGCAGTTTTGGGACAGGCCCGTTTGAAGCTTTCTTT.

The genes are TRBV2 and TRBJ1-1; D not resolved. Germline CDR1 reads SNHLY; CDR2 reads FYNNEI. The CDR3 is 13 amino acids. The V end lost 8 bases, the J end lost 5 bases, and 15 bases lay between the germline ends. The CDR3 DNA is TGTGCCAGCCCCGTTCGGGGAGGGACTGAAGCTTTCTTT. Amino acid sequence: CASPVRGGTEAFF.

The chain is built from TRBV28 and TRBJ1-5, with D tentatively TRBD1 (5 bases). The CDR3 is 15 amino acids. Germline CDR1 is MDHEN and CDR2 is SYDVKM. V was pared by 6 bases and J by 5 bases, with 17 bases between. As DNA, the CDR3 is TGTGCCAGCAGCCATGTAGGGGCGGGGGATCAGCCCCAGCATTTT. Its translation: CASSHVGAGDQPQHF.

V usage is TRBV6-1 and J usage is TRBJ2-7; D possibly corresponds to TRBD2 (6 bases). The CDR3 runs 14 residues. Per germline, CDR1 MNHNS and CDR2 SASEGT. Trimming pared 2 bases from V and 2 bases from J, leaving 10 bases between. This chain's CDR3 is CASSERDWTYEQYF. The CDR3 DNA is TGTGCCAGCAGTGAACGGGACTGGACCTACGAGCAGTACTTC.

The rearrangement links TRBV7-9 to TRBJ2-2; 8 bases map to TRBD1. Looked up from germline, CDR1 is SEHNR and CDR2 is FQNEAQ (reference sequence). The CDR3 is 16 residues long. V dropped 4 bases and J dropped 6; count of bases not matched to a gene: 10. Here the CDR3 reads CASSYPWTGKAGELFF. The DNA for the CDR3 is TGTGCCAGCAGCTATCCCTGGACAGGGAAGGCCGGGGAGCTGTTTTTT.

The chain couples TRBV15 to TRBJ2-5, with TRBD1 as a possible D gene (5 bases). Looked up from germline, CDR1 is LNHNV and CDR2 is YYDKDF (reference sequence). Trimming cost V 5 bases and J 5 bases, with 12 bases left between them. The CDR3 extends over 13 amino acids. The CDR3 DNA follows: TGTGCCACCAGCCGCCGACAGTTGGAGACCCAGTACTTC. Amino acids: CATSRRQLETQYF.

V and J are TRBV7-8 and TRBJ1-2; D might be TRBD1 (6 bases). The CDR3 has 16 residues. Trimming took off 0 bases at V and 8 bases at J, with 19 bases between the two ends. Germline V gene lookup returns CDR1 SGHVS and CDR2 FQNEAQ. CDR3 amino acids: CASSLALMGAGEGYTF. The CDR3 DNA sequence: TGTGCCAGCAGCTTAGCGCTAATGGGGGCAGGGGAAGGCTACACCTTC.

The CDR3 nucleotides read TGTGCCAGCAGCTTAGTAACAGCCGATACGCAGTATTTT. Protein product: CASSLVTADTQYF. The V gene is TRBV7-3, the J gene TRBJ2-3; D not resolved. Per germline, CDR1 SGHTA and CDR2 FQGTGA. This CDR3 spans 13 amino acids. The V end lost 2 bases, the J end lost 6 bases, and 9 bases lay between the germline ends.

The chain is built from TRBV6-1 and TRBJ2-1, with 7 nucleotides matching TRBD1. The CDR3 loop spans 16 amino acids. Germline V gene lookup returns CDR1 MNHNS and CDR2 SASEGT. The ends lost 2 bases at V and 2 bases at J; junction bases unmatched: 6. The CDR3 nucleotides read TGTGCCAGCAGTGAATTTAGGGGGCAACCCTACAATGAGCAGTTCTTC. Its protein is CASSEFRGQPYNEQFF.

J is TRBJ2-7 and V is TRBV19; a weak D match, TRBD1 (6 bases). Germline V lookup: CDR1 LNHDA, CDR2 SQIVND (reference sequence). Trimming stripped 10 bases from V and 3 bases from J, with 13 bases between. The length of the CDR3 is 12 residues. The DNA for the CDR3 is TGTGCCACCGGGGACACCCACTACGAGCAGTACTTC. This translates into CATGDTHYEQYF.

V gene TRBV4-1 combines with J gene TRBJ2-7; 7 positions match TRBD1. This CDR3 comprises 12 residues. Germline V gives CDR1 MGHRA, CDR2 YSYEKL. The trim removed 4 bases at V and 3 bases at J, leaving 0 bases unmatched. The CDR3 is CASSRDSYEQYF. As DNA, the CDR3 is TGCGCCAGCAGCCGGGACAGCTACGAGCAGTACTTC.

The rearrangement links TRBV2 to TRBJ1-3, with TRBD1 as a possible D gene (6 bases). The V gene's germline CDR1 is SNHLY and CDR2 FYNNEI. V lost 3 bases and J 4 bases, leaving 13 bases between the germline ends. The length of the CDR3 is 15 residues. The CDR3 spells CASSEGGANGNTIYF. The CDR3 DNA reads TGTGCCAGCAGTGAGGGGGGGGCGAACGGAAACACCATATATTTT.

The V gene is TRBV19, the J gene TRBJ1-6; D possibly corresponds to TRBD1 (6 bases). The germline V gene has CDR1 LNHDA and CDR2 SQIVND (reference sequence). Trimming stripped 3 bases from V and 9 bases from J, with 24 bases between. The CDR3 sequence is 18 residues long. The CDR3 protein is CASSIIPPDRSLASPLHF. In DNA form, the CDR3 reads TGTGCCAGTAGTATCATCCCACCGGACAGATCATTGGCTTCACCCCTCCACTTT.

V usage is TRBV7-8 and J usage is TRBJ2-2, with D possibly being TRBD1 (6 bases). This CDR3 comprises 15 residues. The ends were cut back, 5 bases at V and 2 bases at J, with 12 bases in the middle. Germline V gene lookup returns CDR1 SGHVS and CDR2 FQNEAQ. The CDR3 reads CASSADRPNTGELFF. The CDR3 DNA is TGTGCCAGCAGCGCGGACAGACCAAACACCGGGGAGCTGTTTTTT.

The CDR3 region is CASSSRQGSTDTQYF. In DNA form, the CDR3 reads TGTGCCAGCAGCTCCCGACAGGGTAGCACAGATACGCAGTATTTT. The chain combines TRBV7-3 with TRBJ2-3; 7 bases are a match to TRBD1. This CDR3 spans 15 amino acids. Trimming removed 4 bases from V and 0 bases from J; junction bases left unmatched: 4. Germline values: CDR1 SGHTA, CDR2 FQGTGA. Together with reference TRBV7-3 and TRBJ2-3, the CDR3 gives the full variable domain: GAGVSQTPSNKVTEKGKYVELRCDPISGHTALYWYRQSLGQGPEFLIYFQGTGAADDSGLPNDRFFAVRPEGSVSTLKIQRTERGDSAVYLCASSSRQGSTDTQYFGPGTRLTVL.

The rearrangement links TRBV5-1 to TRBJ2-5; D not certain. Germline V gene lookup returns CDR1 SGHRS and CDR2 YFSETQ. This CDR3 is built from 13 residues. V was shortened by 5 bases and J by 5 bases, with 13 bases between the two germline ends. The CDR3 here is CASSSPRGETQYF. In nucleotides, the CDR3 is TGCGCCAGCAGTTCTCCCAGAGGCGAGACCCAGTACTTC. Filled out from reference TRBV5-1 and TRBJ2-5, the complete variable domain reads KAGVTQTPRYLIKTRGQQVTLSCSPISGHRSVSWYQQTPGQGLQFLFEYFSETQRNKGNFPGRFSGRQFSNSRSEMNVSTLELGDSALYLCASSSPRGETQYFGPGTRLLVL.

The chain employs TRBV28 and TRBJ2-7; D gene unclear. V lost 4 bases to trimming and J lost 2 bases, with 3 bases between them. This CDR3 has 11 residues. Germline CDR1 MDHEN, CDR2 SYDVKM. The DNA of the CDR3 is TGTGCCAGCAGTTCTCCCTACGAGCAGTACTTC. Protein: CASSSPYEQYF.

This clone has at least ten counts. The chain has TRBV25-1 and TRBJ2-2, with 7 positions matching TRBD2. This CDR3 is built from 14 residues. J was trimmed by 5 bases and V by 1 base; bases with no gene match: 1. Germline CDR1 and CDR2: MGHDK and SYGVNS. The CDR3: CASSEWGGTGELFF. DNA of the CDR3: TGTGCCAGCAGTGAATGGGGGGGAACCGGGGAGCTGTTTTTT.